This T cell receptor (beta chain) came from a study of type 1 regulatory T cells. This clonotype came up a few times. There are 16 residues in the CDR3. The germline V gene has CDR1 ENHRY and CDR2 SYGVKD. V dropped 0 bases and J dropped 3; count of bases not matched to a gene: 7. TCRdb itself ran the reads through MiXCR, one entry per CDR3 protein. This sample carries 80,000 to 100,000 distinct CDR3 sequences, around a third of them seen once, and the ten largest clones take 2.2%. The receptor's source is a human donor in good health. The chain couples TRBV10-3 to TRBJ2-7, with 8 bases that match TRBD2. The sequencing input was CD4+ T cells, either the whole sample or a sorted fraction (not recorded which). The CDR3 region is CAISESSSGGFYEQYF. For the CDR3, the DNA is TGTGCCATCAGTGAGTCATCGAGCGGGGGATTCTACGAGCAGTACTTC.